Each of the 25 T cell receptor beta chains below was sequenced from the same sample in a study of tissue T cells after allogeneic stem cell transplantation. The time point was: mouse harvest day 14 after allogeneic transplant. The graft held 10^6 splenic CD5+ T cells and 10^7 T-cell-depleted bone marrow cells. Sequencing was performed with immunoSEQ multiplex PCR; in TCRdb, only in-frame clones are kept and a portion is missing. The table lists under 2,000 clones, roughly 48% of them singletons. Input material: spleen. These receptor sequences come from a female BALB/c mouse given C57BL/6 T cells with graft-versus-host disease after an allogeneic hematopoietic cell transplant.

This clone is deemed medium-sized. Gene and germline names: mouse. The read gets to within 1 residue of the CDR3 end, and the germline J gene fills in the rest. This chain links TRBV16 with TRBJ1-1, with D perhaps TRBD1 (6 bases). CDR3 length equals 15 residues. Germline CDR1 SGHSA, CDR2 FRNQAP. V shed 1 base and J shed 2 bases, with 11 bases lying between them. CDR3 bases read: TGTGCAAGCAGCTTAGTCAGGGGCGCTAACACAGAAGTCTTC. Protein: CASSLVRGANTEVF. The full-length CDR3 reads as CASSLVRGANTEVFF.

A remark on this clone: Genes here carry mouse names. Read coverage stops 1 residue before the CDR3 terminus; the germline J gene supplies the remainder. The chain couples TRBV13-2 to TRBJ1-2; maybe TRBD1 (6 bases). The CDR3 totals 12 residues. The germline V and J ends were trimmed by 7 bases and 3 bases, with 10 bases remaining between them. Germline V gene sequence: CDR1 NNHNN, CDR2 SYGAGS (reference sequence). The covered CDR3 bases are TGTGCCAGCCGGGGGGCGGACTCCGACTACACC. Its protein product is CASRGADSDYT. The complete CDR3 sequence is CASRGADSDYTF.

Worth noting for this clone: Here the gene names and germline are mouse. The CDR3 end falls 1 residue outside the read, so it is completed with the germline J gene. The chain uses TRBV13-2 and TRBJ2-7; no firm D call. V shed 2 bases and J shed 2 bases, with 5 bases lying between them. Germline lookup yields CDR1 NNHNN and CDR2 SYGAGS (reference sequence). The CDR3 has 12 residues. The CDR3 DNA, read in part, is TGTGCCAGCGGTGACAGAACCTATGAACAGTAC. It specifies CASGDRTYEQY. The whole CDR3 protein reads CASGDRTYEQYF.

As to this clone: Genes and germline are mouse. The read gets to within 1 residue of the CDR3 end, and the germline J gene fills in the rest. The rearrangement joins TRBV12-1 to TRBJ1-4; 8 nucleotides line up with TRBD1. Germline CDR1 and CDR2: SGHSN and HYEKVE. CDR3 length equals 17 residues. Germline trimming cut 0 bases from V and 0 bases from J; bases unmatched to any gene: 5. Here the CDR3 reads CASSLVPTGVSNERLFF. The covered CDR3 bases are TGTGCCAGCTCTCTCGTCCCGACAGGGGTTTCCAACGAAAGATTATTT.

As for this clone: Germline and genes: mouse. Coverage ceases 1 residue before the CDR3 finishes, and the germline J gene fills in the end. J is TRBJ1-4 and V is TRBV5; TRBD1 might be the D (5 bases). This CDR3 has 15 amino acids. Between the trimmed V and J ends, which lost 0 bases and 1 base, there was a span of 6 bases. From germline, CDR1 is LGHNA and CDR2 YNLKQL (reference sequence). The sequenced part of the CDR3 DNA is TGTGCCAGCAGCCAAGAGAGGGGTTCCAACGAAAGATTATTT. Its translation is CASSQERGSNERLF. The whole CDR3 is CASSQERGSNERLFF.

Concerning this clone: Gene labels here are mouse ones. Sequencing ends 1 residue short of the CDR3 end; the germline J gene provides the rest. This chain uses TRBV29 with TRBJ1-1; 9 nucleotides agree with TRBD1. CDR3 length: 13 residues. J lost 4 bases, V lost 3 bases, and 0 bases had no gene match. Germline loops: CDR1 MSHET, CDR2 SYDVDS. Partial CDR3 DNA: TGTGCTAGCAGTTTGGGACAGGGCACAGAAGTCTTC. Translated: CASSLGQGTEVF. The full CDR3 is CASSLGQGTEVFF. The full variable domain, rest sourced from reference TRBV29 and TRBJ1-1, is DMKVTQMPRYLIKRMGENVLLECGQDMSHETMYWYRQDPGLGLQLIYISYDVDSNSEGDIPKGYRVSRKKREHFSLILDSAKTNQTSVYFCASSLGQGTEVFFGKGTRLTVV.

This clone occurred a few times. The gene names given are mouse names. The read ends 1 residue before the CDR3 terminus; that terminus is restored from the germline J gene. The chain combines TRBV15 with TRBJ2-4; D possibly corresponds to TRBD1 (6 bases). V was cut by 4 bases and J by 4 bases, with 9 bases left in between. The V gene's germline CDR1 is SGHND and CDR2 FRSKSL. The CDR3 runs 13 residues. The sequenced part of the CDR3 DNA is TGTGCCAGCAGTTCCGGGACAAAAAACACCTTGTAC. Translated: CASSSGTKNTLY. The full CDR3 sequence reads CASSSGTKNTLYF.

A word on this clone: Gene names refer to mouse genes. The missing CDR3 end, 1 residue past where the read stops, is filled in from the germline J gene. The chain recombines TRBV5 with TRBJ1-1, with D uncertain. CDR1 and CDR2 (germline): LGHNA, YNLKQL (reference sequence). V lost 4 bases to trimming and J lost 2 bases, with 5 bases between them. CDR3 length: 12 amino acids. CDR3 in amino acids: CASSLDNTEVFF. CDR3 DNA, as far as it was read: TGTGCCAGCAGCCTAGACAACACAGAAGTCTTC.

Notes on this clone: The gene names here belong to mouse. The read ends 1 residue shy of where the CDR3 ends; the end is completed using the germline J gene. The V gene is TRBV3, the J gene TRBJ2-5, with D possibly matching TRBD2 (6 bases). Looked up from germline, CDR1 is SNHLY and CDR2 is FYNGKV (reference sequence). The V end lost 4 bases, the J end lost 1 base, and 9 bases lay between the germline ends. The CDR3 sequence is 14 residues long. The CDR3 loop is CASSYSGDQDTQYF. Partial CDR3 DNA: TGTGCCAGCAGCTACTCTGGGGACCAAGACACCCAGTAC.

This clone was seen only a few times. Gene names denote mouse genes. Read coverage stops 1 residue before the CDR3 terminus; the germline J gene supplies the remainder. The J gene is TRBJ2-1, the V gene TRBV12-1; a possible D gene is TRBD2 (6 bases). Germline V gene sequence: CDR1 SGHSN, CDR2 HYEKVE. Trimming shortened V by 2 bases and J by 0 bases, and 10 bases separated the two germline ends. The CDR3 sequence is 15 residues long. The CDR3: CASSPYWVNYAEQFF. Incomplete CDR3 DNA: TGTGCCAGCTCTCCCTACTGGGTTAACTATGCTGAGCAGTTC.

A note on this clone: Gene names denote mouse genes. From the germline J gene comes the end of the CDR3, since the read stops 1 residue before it. The chain couples TRBV15 to TRBJ1-1; tentative D call: TRBD1 (6 bases). There are 14 residues in the CDR3. Deletions cut 6 bases from V and 1 base from J, with 12 bases between. Germline V gene lookup returns CDR1 SGHND and CDR2 FRSKSL. CDR3 sequence: CASSLGGANTEVFF. The DNA read from the CDR3 is TGTGCCAGCAGCCTTGGGGGGGCGAACACAGAAGTCTTC.

Comment on this clone: The gene names given are mouse names. Read data end 1 residue before the CDR3 end; the end is taken from the germline J gene. The J gene is TRBJ2-5, the V gene TRBV5, with D unresolved. The CDR3 length is 13 residues. With 2 bases removed from V and 6 bases from J, the gap between germline ends came to 9 bases. From germline, CDR1 is LGHNA and CDR2 YNLKQL (reference sequence). Partial CDR3 DNA: TGTGCCAGCAGCCAAAGACATCCGGACACCCAGTAC. This translates into CASSQRHPDTQY. In full, the CDR3 is CASSQRHPDTQYF.

Worth noting for this clone: Gene names and germline refer to mouse. The read gets to within 1 residue of the CDR3 end, and the germline J gene fills in the rest. The chain uses TRBV17 and TRBJ2-3; 8 bases fit TRBD2. The germline gives CDR1 MNHDT, CDR2 YYDKIL. The CDR3 spans 16 residues. Unmatched junction bases numbered 3, after V lost 1 base and J lost 0 bases. Here the CDR3 reads CASSRGLGTSAETLYF. The covered CDR3 bases are TGTGCTAGCAGTAGAGGACTGGGGACTAGTGCAGAAACGCTGTAT. Using reference TRBV17 and TRBJ2-3 for the parts outside the CDR3, the full variable domain is DTTVKQNPRYKLARVGKPVNLICSQTMNHDTMYWYQKKPNQAPKLLLFYYDKILNREADTFEKFQSSRPNNSFCSLYIGSAGLEYSAMYLCASSRGLGTSAETLYFGSGTRLTVL.

Comments on this clone: Mouse gene names apply. Read coverage stops 1 residue before the CDR3 terminus; the germline J gene supplies the remainder. This sequence joins TRBV16 and TRBJ1-1; TRBD1 is a possible D gene (5 bases). The length of the CDR3 is 13 residues. Germline V gene lookup returns CDR1 SGHSA and CDR2 FRNQAP. V lost 5 bases, J lost 3 bases, and 10 bases lay in between. The sequenced part of the CDR3 DNA is TGTGCAAGCAGCCCTCAGGGAGACACAGAAGTCTTC. It yields the protein CASSPQGDTEVF. The full CDR3 sequence reads CASSPQGDTEVFF.

To note about this clone: Genes here carry mouse names. The read ends 1 residue shy of where the CDR3 ends; the end is completed using the germline J gene. The rearrangement uses TRBV5 and TRBJ2-2; 7 bases align to TRBD2. CDR1 is LGHNA, CDR2 YNLKQL, per germline (reference sequence). The length of the CDR3 is 13 residues. With V trimmed by 6 bases and J by 6 bases, 4 bases remained unmatched. CDR3 sequence reads: CASSHWGAGQLYF. CDR3 DNA (partial): TGTGCCAGCAGTCACTGGGGTGCCGGGCAGCTCTAC.

Only one count was recorded for this clone. Genes here carry mouse names. The CDR3 end falls 1 residue outside the read, so it is completed with the germline J gene. J is TRBJ2-1 and V is TRBV12-2; TRBD2 aligns across 11 bases. The CDR3 is made up of 15 amino acids. The V gene end was trimmed by 2 bases and the J gene end by 3 bases; junction bases not matched to a gene: 2. Per the germline V gene, CDR1 is SGHLS and CDR2 is HYDKME. The CDR3 reads CASSPTGGAYAEQFF. The covered CDR3 bases are TGTGCCAGCTCTCCTACTGGGGGGGCCTATGCTGAGCAGTTC.

Relative to its sample, this clone is medium-sized. Mouse germline and gene names are used. The observed sequence ends 1 residue before the CDR3 terminus, with the missing tail filled in from the germline J gene. V and J are TRBV16 and TRBJ2-3, with 12 positions matching TRBD1. CDR1 and CDR2 from the germline V gene are SGHSA and FRNQAP. V dropped 1 base and J dropped 1; count of bases not matched to a gene: 6. This CDR3 contains 18 residues. The CDR3 sequence: CASSLARDRGRGAETLYF. The covered CDR3 bases are TGTGCAAGCAGCTTAGCACGGGACAGGGGGCGGGGTGCAGAAACGCTGTAT.

As to this clone: Here the gene names and germline are mouse. The read terminates 1 residue ahead of where the CDR3 ends, so the germline J gene completes it. The chain carries TRBV5 and TRBJ2-3; 8 nucleotides match TRBD1. Germline V gene lookup returns CDR1 LGHNA and CDR2 YNLKQL (reference sequence). V dropped 2 bases and J dropped 3; count of bases not matched to a gene: 4. The CDR3 has 15 residues. The CDR3 spells CASSQRQGRAETLYF. The sequenced CDR3 bases are TGTGCCAGCAGCCAAAGACAGGGGAGAGCAGAAACGCTGTAT.

A note on this clone: The genes and germline here are from mouse. The read gets to within 1 residue of the CDR3 end, and the germline J gene fills in the rest. V is TRBV24 and J is TRBJ2-5; D not certain. Germline CDR1 reads KGHTA; CDR2 reads FRNEEI. The CDR3 has 12 residues. Partial CDR3 DNA: TGTGCAGCAGCCCCTCACCAAGACACCCAGTAC. This codes for CAAAPHQDTQY. From start to end, the CDR3 is CAAAPHQDTQYF.

In its sample, this clone is large. Gene labels here are mouse ones. The read terminates 1 residue ahead of where the CDR3 ends, so the germline J gene completes it. The chain employs TRBV13-2 and TRBJ2-7; either TRBD1 or TRBD2 may supply D (6 bases each). In germline, CDR1 is NNHNN, CDR2 SYGAGS (reference sequence). CDR3 length equals 14 residues. Trimming took off 0 bases at V and 6 bases at J, with 13 bases between the two ends. The CDR3 DNA, read in part, is TGTGCCAGCGGTGATGCGGGGGCGGGGGTTGAACAGTAC. Its protein product is CASGDAGAGVEQY. The CDR3 reads in full as CASGDAGAGVEQYF.

By frequency in the sample, this clone is large. Here the gene names and germline are mouse. The read terminates 1 residue before the CDR3 end, so the remaining end is supplied by the germline J gene. J is TRBJ2-1 and V is TRBV29; 7 bases agree with TRBD1. The V gene's germline CDR1 is MSHET and CDR2 SYDVDS. With V trimmed by 6 bases and J by 3 bases, 5 bases remained unmatched. The CDR3 has 14 amino acids. CDR3 protein: CASSSGTVYAEQFF. The DNA read from the CDR3 is TGTGCTAGCAGCTCCGGGACAGTCTATGCTGAGCAGTTC.

Regarding this clone: The gene names given are mouse names. The CDR3 end is not reached by the read, which stops 1 residue before it; the germline J gene fills it in. This chain joins TRBV17 and TRBJ1-5; the D gene is possibly TRBD1 (6 bases). Trimming shortened V by 2 bases and J by 7 bases, and 6 bases separated the two germline ends. Looked up from germline, CDR1 is MNHDT and CDR2 is YYDKIL. This CDR3 is 12 amino acids long. The CDR3 loop reads CASSRRGQAPLF. CDR3 DNA (partial): TGTGCTAGCAGTAGAAGGGGGCAGGCTCCGCTT.

This clone was counted a few times. Gene names are mouse gene names. The read terminates 1 residue ahead of where the CDR3 ends, so the germline J gene completes it. The chain couples TRBV12-1 to TRBJ1-2; D call uncertain. The V end was cut by 6 bases, the J end by 1 base, with 5 bases between. From germline, CDR1 is SGHSN and CDR2 HYEKVE. This CDR3 comprises 11 residues. Incomplete CDR3 DNA: TGTGCCAGCCGTCTAAACTCCGACTACACC. Amino acid sequence: CASRLNSDYT. The whole CDR3 sequence is CASRLNSDYTF.

About this clone: Here the gene names and germline are mouse. The read comes to an end 1 residue before the CDR3 does, leaving the germline J gene to fill in the end. The chain carries TRBV1 and TRBJ2-3; 10 bases align to TRBD2. Germline values: CDR1 NSQYPW, CDR2 LRSPGD (reference sequence). The J segment lost 0 bases and the V segment lost 2 bases, leaving 5 bases of the junction unmatched. CDR3 size: 17 residues. The CDR3 here is CTCSAKTGGSSAETLYF. The sequenced CDR3 bases are TGCACCTGCAGTGCAAAGACTGGGGGGTCTAGTGCAGAAACGCTGTAT.

This clone was seen a handful of times. Mouse gene names apply. The missing CDR3 end, 1 residue past where the read stops, is filled in from the germline J gene. The gene calls are TRBV29 and TRBJ1-5, with D perhaps matching TRBD1 (5 bases). Germline CDR1 reads MSHET; CDR2 reads SYDVDS. The CDR3 runs to 13 residues. V was shortened by 3 bases and J by 5 bases, with 8 bases between the two germline ends. The CDR3 protein is CASSFGADQAPLF. Incomplete CDR3 DNA: TGTGCTAGCAGTTTTGGGGCCGACCAGGCTCCGCTT.